The next 19 T cell receptor beta chains were all read from a single sample in a study of brain metastases from non-small cell lung cancer (dated by TCRdb to about 2019). The receptor library was made with the immunoSEQ multiplex PCR assay. The table was pulled from immuneACCESS by TCRdb, which kept in-frame rearrangements only. Such tables lose some clones; where checked, under half of the loss comes from unresolved V genes, and the rest has no known cause. The sample profile shows around 3,000 clones; roughly 84% of them were found once. Around 4.5% of the sample goes to the ten largest clones. The sequencing sample was made of primary lung tumor tissue. What the cell subset or site label conveys for this sample: primary lung tumor paired with brain metastasis. All receptors come from a donor aged 40 or older with non-small cell lung cancer.

The rearrangement uses TRBV5-1 and TRBJ1-2; 7 nucleotides align to TRBD1. Germline V gene sequence: CDR1 SGHRS, CDR2 YFSETQ. The CDR3 length is 15 residues. The V gene end was trimmed by 4 bases and the J gene end by 8 bases; junction bases not matched to a gene: 14. CDR3: CASSRADRLGGGYTF. CDR3 DNA sequence: TGCGCCAGCAGCAGGGCGGACAGGCTTGGTGGAGGCTACACCTTC.

The rearrangement links TRBV7-9 to TRBJ2-4; D remains unclear. CDR3 length equals 14 residues. Trimming cost V 5 bases and J 1 base, with 9 bases left between them. CDR1 and CDR2 from the germline V gene are SEHNR and FQNEAQ (reference sequence). The CDR3 here is CASSHKSAKNIQYF. CDR3 nucleotides: TGTGCCAGCAGCCACAAGAGTGCCAAAAACATTCAGTACTTC. Combining the CDR3 with reference TRBV7-9 and TRBJ2-4 gives the whole variable domain DTGVSQNPRHKITKRGQNVTFRCDPISEHNRLYWYRQTLGQGPEFLTYFQNEAQLEKSRLLSDRFSAERPKGSFSTLEIQRTEQGDSAMYLCASSHKSAKNIQYFGAGTRLSVL.

The chain employs TRBV5-6 and TRBJ1-3; D unclear. Germline lookup yields CDR1 SGHDT and CDR2 YYEEEE. Between the trimmed V and J ends, which lost 2 bases and 4 bases, there was a span of 16 bases. CDR3 length: 16 residues. The CDR3 region is CASSLGGLTLGNTIYF. CDR3 coding DNA: TGTGCCAGCAGCTTAGGTGGACTTACTCTCGGAAACACCATATATTTT.

The rearrangement links TRBV5-1 to TRBJ2-7, with no clear D. The V end was cut by 3 bases, the J end by 0 bases, with 13 bases between. The CDR3 extends over 15 amino acids. From germline, CDR1 is SGHRS and CDR2 YFSETQ. CDR3 DNA sequence: TGCGCCAGCAGCTACACAGCGACGAGCTCCTACGAGCAGTACTTC. Translation: CASSYTATSSYEQYF.

The rearrangement links TRBV28 to TRBJ1-2; D is possibly TRBD1 (6 bases). CDR3 length equals 13 residues. Germline V gene sequence: CDR1 MDHEN, CDR2 SYDVKM. Trimming left V 6 bases short and J 5 bases short, with 13 bases between. CDR3 residues: CASRRTQGYGYTF. For the CDR3, the DNA is TGTGCCAGCAGACGGACTCAGGGGTATGGCTACACCTTC.

V and J are TRBV6-5 and TRBJ2-2, with D maybe TRBD2 (6 bases). Trimming took 8 bases from V and 3 from J, leaving 16 bases between them. CDR3 length: 15 residues. CDR1 and CDR2 (germline): MNHEY, SVGAGI. The CDR3 DNA reads as TGTGCCAGCCTAAGCGGGCACTTTGACACCGGGGAGCTGTTTTTT. This codes for CASLSGHFDTGELFF.

The rearrangement links TRBV28 to TRBJ1-1; no clear D gene. This CDR3 comprises 16 residues. V was pared by 1 base and J by 4 bases, with 16 bases between. CDR1 is MDHEN and CDR2 is SYDVKM in the germline V gene. As DNA, the CDR3 is TGTGCCAGCAGTTTATTGTTTAAGGGCCGGGGCACTGAAGCTTTCTTT. Translation: CASSLLFKGRGTEAFF.

V and J are TRBV4-1 and TRBJ2-3; 8 positions match TRBD2. After removal of 3 bases from V and 2 bases from J, the junction contained 7 bases not matched to a gene. The CDR3 loop spans 16 amino acids. From germline, CDR1 is MGHRA and CDR2 YSYEKL. CDR3 region: CASSHSGTGSTDTQYF. The CDR3 DNA sequence: TGCGCCAGCAGCCATAGCGGGACGGGGTCCACAGATACGCAGTATTTT.

The chain couples TRBV5-5 to TRBJ2-1, with no clear D. V was shortened by 2 bases and J by 6 bases, with 12 bases between the two germline ends. CDR3 length: 14 residues. Looked up from germline, CDR1 is SGHKS and CDR2 is YYEKEE (reference sequence). The CDR3 reads CASSFLPNGNEQFF. In DNA, the CDR3 is TGTGCCAGCAGCTTTCTACCGAACGGCAATGAGCAGTTCTTC.

As concerns this clone: A single base separates this from a much larger clone, so it may be a read error. The V gene is TRBV2, the J gene TRBJ1-1; 7 bases line up with TRBD1. Germline assignment: CDR1 SNHLY and CDR2 FYNNEI. This CDR3 comprises 13 residues. CDR3 sequence (DNA): TGTGCCAGCAGGGCGGACAGGAACATTGAAGCTTTCTTT. Amino acid sequence: CASRADRNIEAFF. Full variable domain (outside the CDR3, taken from reference TRBV2 and TRBJ1-1): EPEVTQTPSHQVTQMGQEVILRCVPISNHLYFYWYRQILGQKVEFLVSFYNNEISEKSEIFDDQFSVERPDGSNFTLKIRSTKLEDSAMYFCASRADRNIEAFFGQGTRLTVV.

In regard to this clone: A much larger clone differs by one base, so this may be a read error. The same CDR3 also results from other DNA sequences found in this sample. The chain is built from TRBV4-1 and TRBJ2-2; TRBD2 aligns across 9 bases. Germline values: CDR1 MGHRA, CDR2 YSYEKL. V trimming: 9 bases; J trimming: 1 base; junction bases outside the gene matches: 6. This CDR3 has 15 amino acids. CDR3 bases: TGCGCCAGTAGTTATAGCGGGGGGAACACCGGGGAGCTGTTTTTT. Translated, it gives CASSYSGGNTGELFF.

This clone was detected a few times. The chain uses TRBV30 and TRBJ1-5; D remains ambiguous. V was clipped by 2 bases and J by 2 bases, with 10 bases between them. There are 14 residues in the CDR3. Per germline, CDR1 GTSNPN and CDR2 SVGIG (reference sequence). CDR3 residues: CAWSTEGGNQPQHF. The CDR3 DNA reads as TGTGCCTGGAGTACGGAGGGAGGCAATCAGCCCCAGCATTTT. The full variable domain, rest sourced from reference TRBV30 and TRBJ1-5, is SQTIHQWPATLVQPVGSPLSLECTVEGTSNPNLYWYRQAAGRGLQLLFYSVGIGQISSEVPQNLSASRPQDRQFILSSKKLLLSDSGFYLCAWSTEGGNQPQHFGDGTRLSIL.

This chain connects TRBV2 to TRBJ2-1; either TRBD1 or TRBD2 may supply D (5 bases each). The CDR3 runs 15 residues. The germline V gene has CDR1 SNHLY and CDR2 FYNNEI. V lost 6 bases and J lost 6, with 18 bases in between. CDR3 sequence reads: CASRRSRGDGNEQFF. The CDR3 bases are TGTGCCAGCAGGCGAAGTAGGGGAGACGGCAATGAGCAGTTCTTC.

The chain couples TRBV28 to TRBJ2-6; D gene unclear. CDR3 length: 14 amino acids. Trimming removed 6 bases at V and 2 bases at J, with 8 bases between. The V gene's germline CDR1 is MDHEN and CDR2 SYDVKM. CDR3 DNA sequence: TGTGCCAGCAGCACACACGCTGGGGCCAACGTCCTGACTTTC. Translated, it gives CASSTHAGANVLTF.

The chain uses TRBV23-1 and TRBJ2-3; D unresolved. TRBV23-1 belongs to the ORF category, with a function that is uncertain. This CDR3 is 10 amino acids long. The CDR3 DNA reads as TGCTTAGGCCTAAGGCATACGCAGTATTTT. This gives the protein CLGLRHTQYF.

Points on this clone: A single base separates this from a much larger clone, so it may be a read error. The chain employs TRBV12-3 or TRBV12-4 and TRBJ2-2, with D unresolved. The CDR3 runs 13 residues. CDR3 nucleotides: TGTGTCAGCAGTCACAACCCCACCGGGGAGCTGTTTTTT. Translation gives CVSSHNPTGELFF.

This rearrangement joins TRBV20-1 to TRBJ2-1; no clear D gene. V dropped 1 base and J dropped 8 bases, with 6 bases sitting between them. The germline CDR1 and CDR2 sequences are DFQATT and SNEGSKA (reference sequence). The CDR3 spans 11 residues. The CDR3 DNA reads as TGCAGTGCTAGAGCGGGTGATGAGCAGTTCTTC. Translation: CSARAGDEQFF.

V usage is TRBV27 and J usage is TRBJ1-4; 9 bases fit TRBD1. The germline V gene has CDR1 MNHEY and CDR2 SMNVEV (reference sequence). The CDR3 length is 16 residues. Trimming took 6 bases from V and 1 from J; bases not matched to a gene: 6. The CDR3 loop is CASSIDRGETNEKLFF. The CDR3 bases are TGTGCCAGCAGCATCGACAGGGGGGAAACTAATGAAAAACTGTTTTTT.

The V and J genes are TRBV4-1 and TRBJ1-1; TRBD1 agrees at 10 bases. The CDR3 sequence is 15 residues long. The germline V gene has CDR1 MGHRA and CDR2 YSYEKL. V lost 3 bases, J lost 11 bases, and 12 bases stayed unmatched. In DNA form, the CDR3 reads TGCGCCAGCAGCCAGACAGGGGGCAGGATCAGCTTCGCTTTCTTT. It translates to CASSQTGGRISFAFF.